These T cell receptor beta chains were read from a single sample in a study of T cell responses to AZD1222 COVID-19 vaccine. Data came from immunoSEQ multiplex PCR; TCRdb stores just in-frame clones and leaves some out. The sample has 60,000 to 75,000 clones, 85% seen once; the top ten hold roughly 18%. The material was peripheral blood, obtained on day 0 of AZD1222 vaccination. The origin of the receptors is an adult in good health. CDR3s include the opening cysteine and the closing phenylalanine or tryptophan. A D gene is named only where the DNA matches it firmly. Clone size is shown for a subset of rows, as once, few, many or a class of expanded clone.

cdr3_nt,cdr3_aa,d_call,clone_size,v_call,j_call
TGTGCCAGCTCGCCGAGCTCTGGAAACACCATATATTTT,CASSPSSGNTIYF,.,.,TRBV18,TRBJ1-3
TGTGCCAGCAGTTACGTGGGGGCAAACGGGGAGCTGTTTTTT,CASSYVGANGELFF,.,.,TRBV6-6,TRBJ2-2
TGTGCCAGCAGCTGGCAAGCTAATACGCAGTATTTT,CASSWQANTQYF,.,.,TRBV5-5,TRBJ2-3
TGTGCCAGCAGTCGCGGGACTAGCGGCTACGAGCAGTACTTC,CASSRGTSGYEQYF,TRBD2,once,TRBV6-5,TRBJ2-7
TGCGCCAGCAGCCAAGGTCAGACTAACTATGGCTACACCTTC,CASSQGQTNYGYTF,.,.,TRBV4-1,TRBJ1-2
TGTGCCAGCAGCTCTTGGACAGGAGGGAACACTGAAGCTTTCTTT,CASSSWTGGNTEAFF,TRBD1,few,TRBV9,TRBJ1-1
TGCGCCAGCAGACGTCTGGAGGGGGCGCAACGAAGCACTGAAGCTTTCTTT,CASRRLEGAQRSTEAFF,TRBD1,.,TRBV5-1,TRBJ1-1
TGTGCCAGCAGCCAGGGACAGTGGCTCTTCGGCACTGAAGCTTTCTTT,CASSQGQWLFGTEAFF,TRBD1,.,TRBV11-2,TRBJ1-1
TGCAGCGTTGAGAGGGACAGCGGGGGCACTGAAGCTTTCTTT,CSVERDSGGTEAFF,TRBD1,.,TRBV29-1,TRBJ1-1
TGTGCCAGCAGCGTAGGACCTGGGACAGGGTTCCACGAGCAGTACTTC,CASSVGPGTGFHEQYF,TRBD1,.,TRBV9,TRBJ2-7
TGCGCCAGCAGGTACCTTTACCTACTGGGCAGCTTCTACGAGCAGTACTTC,CASRYLYLLGSFYEQYF,.,few,TRBV10-1,TRBJ2-7
TGTGCCTGGACCTATGCAGAAAAACTGTTTTTT,CAWTYAEKLFF,.,.,TRBV30,TRBJ1-4
TGTGCCAGCAGCTACCTCACAGATACGCAGTATTTT,CASSYLTDTQYF,.,.,TRBV13,TRBJ2-3
TGTGCCAGCAGGAAAACAGGGTGGACTAATGAAAAACTGTTTTTT,CASRKTGWTNEKLFF,.,.,TRBV6-5,TRBJ1-4
TGTGCCAGCAGCCAAGATAGGGGGTCGGCAGCAAGCAATCAGCCCCAGCATTTT,CASSQDRGSAASNQPQHF,.,.,TRBV3-1/TRBV3-2,TRBJ1-5
TGTGCCAGCAGCCAAGATGAAATTATCCGCCAGCAGTACTTC,CASSQDEIIRQQYF,.,.,TRBV14,TRBJ2-7
TGTGCCAGCAGCTCGTTAACCGGACCCGATGGAAATTCACCCCTCCACTTT,CASSSLTGPDGNSPLHF,.,.,TRBV7-9,TRBJ1-6
TGTGCCAGCAGCCCAACTAGCTTCGACACCGGGGAGCTGTTTTTT,CASSPTSFDTGELFF,.,.,TRBV5-4,TRBJ2-2